Here is one TCR beta chain with its context. Its antigen is not identified. The protocol was immunoSEQ multiplex PCR, while the TCRdb copy is restricted to in-frame clones and leaves out a portion. The table lists approximately 84,000 clones, roughly 89% of them singletons. The investigators sampled blood at baseline, at cycle 4 day 1, and at cycle 7 day 1. The CDR3 length is 14 residues. Germline loops: CDR1 LNHDA, CDR2 SQIVND (reference sequence). With V trimmed by 3 bases and J by 8 bases, 7 bases remained unmatched. This record comes from a study of OX40 agonist ivuxolimab in advanced cancers. Study-level information: Patients received the agonistic anti-OX40 (CD134) antibody ivuxolimab. The dose-escalation cohort had hepatocellular carcinoma, melanoma, renal cell or head and neck cancer. Overall study findings and caveats: Partial responders dosed at 0.1-3.0 mg/kg displayed clonal expansion ranking among the lowest.

The sequence came from an adult with an advanced solid tumor such as melanoma, head and neck, liver or kidney cancer. Sequencing used CD4+ or CD8+ T cells sorted from blood, obtained in a trial of the OX40 agonist ivuxolimab. The chain couples TRBV19 to TRBJ2-5; TRBD2 matches at 9 bases. CDR3 coding DNA: TGTGCCAGTAGTATTAGCCTAGCGGGGCAAACCCAGTACTTC. Translating gives CASSISLAGQTQYF.